A selection of T cell receptor beta chains follows, all from one sample in a study of cytomegalovirus exposure and HLA in healthy donors. Sequenced by immunoSEQ multiplex PCR; TCRdb stores in-frame clones only, minus some. The profile shows 150,000 to 200,000 clones, about three quarters of them singletons. The sequenced sample consisted of PBMCs. Receptors were obtained from a woman aged 40-49 years in good health and CMV-seropositive. Each CDR3 is given without its conserved first and last residue.

v_call	j_call	cdr3_aa
TRBV4-1	TRBJ1-2	ASSQDPVPIGYT
TRBV7-2	TRBJ2-3	ASSFRQSTDTQY
TRBV7-2	TRBJ2-7	ASRHGGTNYEQY
TRBV6-5	TRBJ1-3	ASSYSEVGGGNTIY
TRBV19	TRBJ2-1	ASSPRTSGSNEQF
TRBV7-2	TRBJ1-2	ASSWPDRAVYGYT
TRBV5-1	TRBJ1-6	ASSLVTGLNSPLH
TRBV4-3	TRBJ2-1	ASSQEWAGRYNEQF
TRBV4-1	TRBJ2-2	ASSQVTGAWNTGELF
TRBV28	TRBJ1-4	ASSLEGRNEKLF
TRBV18	TRBJ2-7	ASSPNRVEQY
TRBV7-2	TRBJ1-2	ASSLGQGANYGYT
TRBV6-1	TRBJ2-5	ASSEEVAGGFETQY
TRBV5-1	TRBJ1-3	ASRRDPGEARNTIY
TRBV6-1	TRBJ1-1	ASRLGQGNTEAF
TRBV7-9	TRBJ2-1	ASSSLVAYNEQF
TRBV9	TRBJ2-3	ASSVGGVAADTQY
TRBV27	TRBJ1-2	ASSLSGQGRDGYT
TRBV30	TRBJ2-5	AWSVGAGVWETQY
TRBV28	TRBJ2-5	ASSPPDRGVETQY
TRBV5-1	TRBJ1-2	ASSFTGGDYGYT
TRBV5-1	TRBJ2-2	ASRDPVGTSGSGELF
TRBV30	TRBJ2-3	AWIGNAGAHTDTQY
TRBV30	TRBJ1-1	AWMRDRGVAF
TRBV30	TRBJ2-2	AWSVRTANTGELF
TRBV30	TRBJ2-2	AWSATDFPGELF
TRBV5-1	TRBJ2-1	ASSSQGNEQF
TRBV6-5	TRBJ2-4	ASSPSGTGKSIQY
TRBV5-1	TRBJ1-2	ASSSEQPGQGPGYT
TRBV6-5	TRBJ2-1	ASSPSNFLYNEQF
TRBV9	TRBJ1-2	ASSPSGGGALGGYT
TRBV4-2	TRBJ2-7	ASSQASGLALGEQY
TRBV27	TRBJ2-5	ASSFLSGGYQETQY
TRBV29-1	TRBJ1-5	SVGAANQPQH
TRBV6-5	TRBJ2-7	ASSYSPTRGSGEQY